These 21 T cell receptor beta chains share one sample of origin, sequenced in a study of blood T cells in healthy people across ages (dated by TCRdb to about 2015). The library came from 5' RACE. The sample was run on an Illumina HiSeq 2500. The second PCR ran for about 7 to 11 cycles and used a J-beta primer mix along with a sample-barcoded 5' primer. TCRdb handled the public reads itself, with Q25 trimming in fastp and clone calling in MiXCR, and kept productive beta chains. Rows merge per CDR3 protein into single entries with the most common DNA and genes. For this sample there are around 800,000 distinct CDR3 sequences; roughly 50% appear just once. The ten most abundant clones make up roughly 40% of the sample. Sequenced material: blood. Receptors were obtained from an older man in good health.

This clonotype was recorded only once. The V call is TRBV5-1, the J call TRBJ2-2, with 9 bases aligning to TRBD2. CDR3 size: 17 residues. Germline-derived CDR1 and CDR2 are SGHRS and YFSETQ. Germline trimming cut 1 base from V and 0 bases from J; bases unmatched to any gene: 4. The CDR3 reads CASSLLAGMANTGELFF. The CDR3 coding sequence is TGCGCCAGCAGCTTGCTAGCGGGGATGGCGAACACCGGGGAGCTGTTTTTT.

This chain uses TRBV5-1 with TRBJ2-1; D ambiguous. Germline assignment: CDR1 SGHRS and CDR2 YFSETQ. V was clipped by 4 bases and J by 10 bases, with 15 bases between them. The CDR3 runs 13 residues. As DNA, the CDR3 is TGCGCCAGCAGCCCCTCTCCCCTAGAAGAGCAGTTCTTC. It yields the protein CASSPSPLEEQFF.

The rearrangement joins TRBV11-2 to TRBJ2-1; 15 positions match TRBD2. CDR1 is SGHAT and CDR2 is FQNNGV in the germline V gene. The CDR3 length is 17 residues. J was trimmed by 7 bases and V by 6 bases; bases with no gene match: 10. The CDR3 sequence: CASSSTRTSGGGNEQFF. In DNA, the CDR3 is TGTGCCAGCAGTTCTACGAGGACTAGCGGGGGGGGGAATGAGCAGTTCTTC.

This rearrangement joins TRBV14 to TRBJ2-5; D is possibly TRBD2 (6 bases). This CDR3 is built from 16 residues. Germline V gives CDR1 SGHDN, CDR2 FVKESK. V lost 4 bases, J lost 11 bases, and 26 bases lay in between. The CDR3 nucleotides are TGTGCCAGCAGCCTAAGGGCGGGACCGCGACTCAATGAGCAGTACTTC. Translated: CASSLRAGPRLNEQYF. Full variable domain (rest looked up from reference TRBV14 and TRBJ2-5): EAGVTQFPSHSVIEKGQTVTLRCDPISGHDNLYWYRRVMGKEIKFLLHFVKESKQDESGMPNNRFLAERTGGTYSTLKVQPAELEDSGVYFCASSLRAGPRLNEQYFGPGTRLLVL.

This clonotype appeared a few times. The chain uses TRBV5-1 and TRBJ1-1; D is undetermined. CDR1 is SGHRS, CDR2 YFSETQ, per germline. CDR3 length: 14 residues. The V end lost 4 bases, the J end lost 1 base, and 11 bases lay between the germline ends. Here the CDR3 DNA reads TGCGCCAGCAGCCCCCAGGATGGGAACACTGAAGCTTTCTTT. Amino acids: CASSPQDGNTEAFF.

V and J are TRBV18 and TRBJ2-1; D gene unclear. There are 15 residues in the CDR3. In germline, CDR1 is KGHSH, CDR2 LQKENI. Between the trimmed V and J ends, which lost 4 bases and 0 bases, there was a span of 10 bases. DNA for the CDR3: TGTGCCAGCTCACGTCAGGCCAGCTCCTACAATGAGCAGTTCTTC. This translates into CASSRQASSYNEQFF.

This rearrangement joins TRBV4-1 to TRBJ2-7, with D perhaps TRBD1 or TRBD2 (5 bases each). The germline gives CDR1 MGHRA, CDR2 YSYEKL. Trimming stripped 4 bases from V and 2 bases from J, with 15 bases between. The CDR3 is made up of 15 amino acids. The CDR3, as DNA: TGCGCCAGCAGCCGACCGGGACGGGCCGCCTACGAGCAGTACTTC. Amino acid sequence: CASSRPGRAAYEQYF.

The chain has TRBV11-2 and TRBJ2-7; 8 nucleotides match TRBD1. The germline V gene has CDR1 SGHAT and CDR2 FQNNGV. V lost 0 bases to trimming and J lost 3 bases; unmatched junction nucleotides: 13. CDR3 length: 18 amino acids. CDR3: CASSLDTSRDRKLYEQYF. In DNA form, the CDR3 reads TGTGCCAGCAGCTTAGATACCTCTAGGGACAGGAAGCTCTACGAGCAGTACTTC.

The chain links TRBV5-6 to TRBJ2-5, with D possibly being TRBD1 or TRBD2 (5 bases each). Trimming shortened V by 2 bases and J by 2 bases, and 16 bases separated the two germline ends. Germline-derived CDR1 and CDR2 are SGHDT and YYEEEE. This CDR3 region has 16 residues. The DNA of the CDR3 is TGTGCCAGCAGCTTCGTGAGAGGGGTGACACAAGAGACCCAGTACTTC. Translating gives CASSFVRGVTQETQYF.

The CDR3 sequence is CASSTDRGWYEQYF. CDR3 nucleotides: TGTGCCAGCAGTACTGACAGGGGATGGTACGAGCAGTACTTC. V gene TRBV6-5 combines with J gene TRBJ2-7; TRBD1 matches at 8 bases. CDR3 length equals 14 residues. The germline gives CDR1 MNHEY, CDR2 SVGAGI. V shed 5 bases and J 4 bases; nucleotides not matched to a gene: 7.

In this sample, this clonotype turned up many times. Here the CDR3 DNA reads TGTGCCAGCAGCTACGACAGGGACACTGAAGCTTTCTTT. It encodes CASSYDRDTEAFF. The gene calls are TRBV7-2 and TRBJ1-1; 7 bases align to TRBD1. Trimming cost V 4 bases and J 3 bases; bases outside gene matches: 2. Germline V gene data show CDR1 as SGHTA and CDR2 as FQGNSA. The CDR3 is 13 residues long.

This clonotype has more than one count but fewer than ten. The chain has TRBV10-3 and TRBJ2-7, with D possibly TRBD1 on 6 matching bases. Germline V gives CDR1 ENHRY, CDR2 SYGVKD. V dropped 3 bases and J dropped 2 bases, with 17 bases sitting between them. This CDR3 has 16 amino acids. The CDR3 DNA reads TGTGCCATCAGTGACCTAGGCCAGGGGAGACCCTACGAGCAGTACTTC. It yields the protein CAISDLGQGRPYEQYF.

This clonotype showed up just a few times. The gene calls are TRBV7-2 and TRBJ1-2; no definite D call. The CDR3 spans 12 residues. Per the germline V gene, CDR1 is SGHTA and CDR2 is FQGNSA. Trimming took off 4 bases at V and 10 bases at J, with 13 bases between the two ends. The CDR3 loop reads CASSSQQWDYTF. CDR3 sequence (DNA): TGTGCCAGCAGCTCACAGCAATGGGACTACACCTTC.

This clonotype was observed a handful of times. The rearrangement uses TRBV6-1 and TRBJ2-3; D unclear. This CDR3 has 13 amino acids. Trimming took off 1 base at V and 14 bases at J, with 16 bases between the two ends. In germline, CDR1 is MNHNS, CDR2 SASEGT. Written as DNA, the CDR3 is TGTGCCAGCAGTGAAGACCTTTCCAGAGACGCGTATTTT. Translation gives CASSEDLSRDAYF.

The sample holds one count of this clonotype. V gene TRBV18 combines with J gene TRBJ2-7, with D possibly TRBD2 on 5 matching bases. The CDR3 length is 14 residues. The germline gives CDR1 KGHSH, CDR2 LQKENI. V dropped 5 bases and J dropped 6 bases, with 17 bases sitting between them. The CDR3 here is CASSSTGVRGEQYF. CDR3 sequence (DNA): TGTGCCAGCTCATCCACCGGGGTAAGAGGCGAGCAGTACTTC.

The genes are TRBV7-9 and TRBJ2-7; weak D call: TRBD1 (5 bases). The CDR3 contains 15 residues. Germline V CDR1 and CDR2: SEHNR, FQNEAQ (reference sequence). The V gene lost 2 bases and the J gene lost 0 bases, with 11 bases spanning the gap. The CDR3 protein is CASSLRGPLSYEQYF. In DNA form, the CDR3 reads TGTGCCAGCAGCTTAAGGGGCCCACTCTCCTACGAGCAGTACTTC. Supplemented by reference TRBV7-9 and TRBJ2-7, the full variable domain reads DTGVSQNPRHKITKRGQNVTFRCDPISEHNRLYWYRQTLGQGPEFLTYFQNEAQLEKSRLLSDRFSAERPKGSFSTLEIQRTEQGDSAMYLCASSLRGPLSYEQYFGPGTRLTVT.

A few counts support this clonotype. V and J are TRBV6-6 and TRBJ1-4; tentatively, D is TRBD1 (6 bases). Deletions cut 6 bases from V and 8 bases from J, with 10 bases between. The length of the CDR3 is 12 residues. Germline CDR1 reads MNHNY; CDR2 reads SVGAGI (reference sequence). CDR3: CASRRGEEKLFF. The CDR3 nucleotides are TGTGCCAGCAGGAGGGGGGAAGAAAAACTGTTTTTT.

The table lists this clonotype with a count of one. The chain recombines TRBV3-1 with TRBJ2-7; D is unclear. Trimming left V 4 bases short and J 2 bases short, with 9 bases between. There are 13 residues in the CDR3. From germline, CDR1 is LGHDT and CDR2 YNNKEL (reference sequence). In nucleotides, the CDR3 is TGTGCCAGCAGCCTTGGGAATACCTACGAGCAGTACTTC. This translates into CASSLGNTYEQYF.

The chain links TRBV9 to TRBJ2-5; D is perhaps TRBD2 (7 bases). Looked up from germline, CDR1 is SGDLS and CDR2 is YYNGEE. The CDR3 is made up of 14 amino acids. V was shortened by 1 base and J by 4 bases, with 11 bases between the two germline ends. The CDR3: CASSVKGGGETQYF. Here the CDR3 DNA reads TGTGCCAGCAGCGTAAAGGGAGGGGGAGAGACCCAGTACTTC.

The chain recombines TRBV13 with TRBJ1-1, with a possible D match to TRBD1 (6 bases). The V end lost 5 bases, the J end lost 10 bases, and 11 bases lay between the germline ends. The CDR3 runs 11 residues. CDR1 is PRHDT, CDR2 FYEKMQ, per germline (reference sequence). The CDR3 sequence is CASSQGGGAFF. CDR3 bases: TGTGCCAGCAGCCAAGGGGGGGGAGCTTTCTTT. Full variable domain (outside the CDR3, taken from reference TRBV13 and TRBJ1-1): AAGVIQSPRHLIKEKRETATLKCYPIPRHDTVYWYQQGPGQDPQFLISFYEKMQSDKGSIPDRFSAQQFSDYHSELNMSSLELGDSALYFCASSQGGGAFFGQGTRLTVV.

The chain employs TRBV15 and TRBJ2-7, with 8 nucleotides matching TRBD1. The germline V gene has CDR1 LNHNV and CDR2 YYDKDF (reference sequence). This CDR3 is 15 amino acids long. With 1 base clipped from V and 6 bases from J, the junction kept 8 bases outside the gene matches. For the CDR3, the DNA is TGTGCCACCAGCAGAGTCGCGTCAGGGGGCGGCGAGCAGTACTTC. It codes for CATSRVASGGGEQYF.